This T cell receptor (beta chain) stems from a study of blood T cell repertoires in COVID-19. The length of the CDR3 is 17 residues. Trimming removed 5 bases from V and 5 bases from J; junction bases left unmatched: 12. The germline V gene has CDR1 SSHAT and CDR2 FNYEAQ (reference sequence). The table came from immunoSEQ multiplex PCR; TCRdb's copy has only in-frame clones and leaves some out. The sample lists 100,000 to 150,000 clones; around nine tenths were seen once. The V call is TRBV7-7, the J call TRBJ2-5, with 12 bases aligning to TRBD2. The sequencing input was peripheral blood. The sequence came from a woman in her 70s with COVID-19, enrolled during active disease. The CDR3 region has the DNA TGTGCCAGCAGCCTCGGGGAGACTAGCGGGGGTCGTGAGACCCAGTACTTC. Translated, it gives CASSLGETSGGRETQYF.